This passage covers 8 T cell receptor beta chains from one sample sequenced in a study of T cell responses to AZD1222 COVID-19 vaccine (dated by TCRdb to the early 2020s). Explained via the paper, the time point label denotes: about 28 days (+/-7) after the second vaccine dose. The library was produced with the immunoSEQ multiplex PCR assay. TCRdb took over this immuneACCESS table, retaining in-frame rearrangements with V and J assigned. Such tables are incomplete; in checked studies, under half of the missing clones stem from an unresolved V gene, and the remainder is unexplained. The sample profile shows 85,000 to 95,000 clones; 75% to 90% of them were found once. The top ten hold around 5.5% of the sample. This specimen was peripheral blood, taken 28 days after the second AZD1222 dose. The receptors come from an adult who received the AZD1222 COVID-19 vaccine.

This chain uses TRBV28 with TRBJ1-1; D call uncertain. The CDR3 is made up of 12 amino acids. Germline V gene lookup returns CDR1 MDHEN and CDR2 SYDVKM. Trimming left V 7 bases short and J 9 bases short, with 15 bases between. CDR3: CASINTRRKAFF. CDR3 nucleotides: TGTGCCAGCATTAACACCAGAAGAAAAGCTTTCTTT.

This sequence joins TRBV11-3 and TRBJ2-6, with D perhaps TRBD2 (5 bases). Germline V gene lookup returns CDR1 SGHNT and CDR2 YENEEA. The V end was cut by 5 bases, the J end by 2 bases, with 16 bases between. The CDR3 spans 17 residues. In DNA, the CDR3 is TGTGCCAGCAGCCCTATAGCGTTTAGTACTGGGGCCAACGTCCTGACTTTC. Protein sequence: CASSPIAFSTGANVLTF.

The rearrangement links TRBV19 to TRBJ1-6; a possible D gene is TRBD1 (6 bases). This CDR3 spans 13 amino acids. The germline gives CDR1 LNHDA, CDR2 SQIVND (reference sequence). The germline V and J ends were trimmed by 4 bases and 10 bases, with 11 bases remaining between them. The CDR3 DNA reads TGTGCCAGTAGTAACAGGGTGGAATCACCCCTCCACTTT. Translation gives CASSNRVESPLHF.

This clone is a singleton in its sample. J is TRBJ1-4 and V is TRBV19, with D possibly being TRBD1 (6 bases). CDR1 is LNHDA and CDR2 is SQIVND in the germline V gene (reference sequence). V gave up 5 bases and J gave up 5 bases, with 15 bases separating them. The CDR3 has 15 amino acids. The CDR3 region has the DNA TGTGCCAGTAGTTTACGGACAGTCAGAAATGAAAAACTGTTTTTT. It translates to CASSLRTVRNEKLFF.

V usage is TRBV6-5 and J usage is TRBJ1-1, with D tentatively TRBD1 (5 bases). The V gene's germline CDR1 is MNHEY and CDR2 SVGAGI. CDR3 length: 14 residues. Trimming took 2 bases from V and 10 from J, leaving 17 bases between them. In DNA, the CDR3 is TGTGCCAGCAGTTACGGGTCTGGACCCGGGGGAGCTTTCTTT. It yields the protein CASSYGSGPGGAFF.

V and J are TRBV9 and TRBJ2-7, with D maybe TRBD2 (5 bases). V lost 3 bases and J 3 bases, leaving 13 bases between the germline ends. This CDR3 comprises 14 residues. Germline V CDR1 and CDR2: SGDLS, YYNGEE. The CDR3, as DNA: TGTGCCAGCAGCGGCCCGGGAAACCTCTACGAGCAGTACTTC. This codes for CASSGPGNLYEQYF.

The chain uses TRBV30 and TRBJ1-6; tentatively, D is TRBD1 (6 bases). Trimming stripped 3 bases from V and 9 bases from J, with 12 bases between. Germline V gene data show CDR1 as GTSNPN and CDR2 as SVGIG (reference sequence). The CDR3 contains 13 residues. The CDR3 region is CAWSATGFSPLHF. CDR3 coding DNA: TGTGCCTGGAGCGCTACAGGGTTTTCACCCCTCCACTTT.

The chain joins TRBV5-6 to TRBJ2-5; no firm D call. This CDR3 is built from 15 residues. Deletions cut 0 bases from V and 0 bases from J, with 9 bases between. Germline loops: CDR1 SGHDT, CDR2 YYEEEE. CDR3 DNA: TGTGCCAGCAGCTTGGGTAGTTGGTACCAAGAGACCCAGTACTTC. Protein product: CASSLGSWYQETQYF.